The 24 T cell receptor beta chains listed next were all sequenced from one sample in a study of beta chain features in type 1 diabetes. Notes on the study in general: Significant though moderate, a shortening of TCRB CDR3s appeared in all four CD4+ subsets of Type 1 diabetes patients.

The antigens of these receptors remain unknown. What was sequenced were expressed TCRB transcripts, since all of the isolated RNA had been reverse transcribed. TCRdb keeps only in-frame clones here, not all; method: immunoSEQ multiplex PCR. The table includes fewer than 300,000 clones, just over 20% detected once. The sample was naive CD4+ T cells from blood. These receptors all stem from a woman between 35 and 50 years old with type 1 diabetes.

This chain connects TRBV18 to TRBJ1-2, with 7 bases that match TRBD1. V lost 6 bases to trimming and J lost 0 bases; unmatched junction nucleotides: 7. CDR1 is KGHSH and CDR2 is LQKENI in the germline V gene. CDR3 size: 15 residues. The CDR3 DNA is TGTGCCAGCTCCCCTGGGACAGCCTCTAACTATGGCTACACCTTC. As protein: CASSPGTASNYGYTF.

The CDR3 spells CATSRDRGREETQYF. In DNA, the CDR3 is TGTGCCACCAGCAGAGACCGAGGGAGGGAAGAGACCCAGTACTTC. The V call is TRBV15, the J call TRBJ2-5; 7 bases align to TRBD2. Losses at the gene ends were 0 bases for V and 3 bases for J; bases not matched to a gene: 4. CDR1 and CDR2 from the germline V gene are LNHNV and YYDKDF (reference sequence). The CDR3 runs to 15 residues.

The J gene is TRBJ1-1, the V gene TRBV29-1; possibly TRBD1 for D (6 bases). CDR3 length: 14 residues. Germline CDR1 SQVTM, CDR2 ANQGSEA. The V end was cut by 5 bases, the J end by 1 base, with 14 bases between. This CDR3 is CSVIKQGWNTEAFF. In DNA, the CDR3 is TGCAGCGTTATAAAACAGGGTTGGAACACTGAAGCTTTCTTT. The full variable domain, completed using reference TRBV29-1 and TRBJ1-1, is SAVISQKPSRDICQRGTSLTIQCQVDSQVTMMFWYRQQPGQSLTLIATANQGSEATYESGFVIDKFPISRPNLTFSTLTVSNMSPEDSSIYLCSVIKQGWNTEAFFGQGTRLTVV.

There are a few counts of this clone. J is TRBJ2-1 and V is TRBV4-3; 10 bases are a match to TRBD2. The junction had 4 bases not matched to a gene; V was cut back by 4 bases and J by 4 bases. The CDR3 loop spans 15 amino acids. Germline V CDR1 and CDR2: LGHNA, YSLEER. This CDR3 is CASSLGLADYNEQFF. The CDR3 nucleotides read TGCGCCAGCAGCCTAGGACTAGCGGATTACAATGAGCAGTTCTTC.

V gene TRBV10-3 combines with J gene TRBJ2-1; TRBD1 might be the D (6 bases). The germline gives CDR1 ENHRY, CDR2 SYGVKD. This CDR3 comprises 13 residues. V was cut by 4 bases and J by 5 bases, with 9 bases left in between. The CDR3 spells CAISAGQDNEQFF. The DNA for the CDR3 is TGTGCCATCAGTGCGGGACAAGACAATGAGCAGTTCTTC.

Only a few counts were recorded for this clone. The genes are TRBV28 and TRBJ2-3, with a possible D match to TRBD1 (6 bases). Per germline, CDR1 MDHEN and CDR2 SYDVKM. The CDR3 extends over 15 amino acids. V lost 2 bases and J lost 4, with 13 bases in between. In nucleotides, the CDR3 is TGTGCCAGCAGTTTAACATATAACAGGGCAGATACGCAGTATTTT. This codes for CASSLTYNRADTQYF.

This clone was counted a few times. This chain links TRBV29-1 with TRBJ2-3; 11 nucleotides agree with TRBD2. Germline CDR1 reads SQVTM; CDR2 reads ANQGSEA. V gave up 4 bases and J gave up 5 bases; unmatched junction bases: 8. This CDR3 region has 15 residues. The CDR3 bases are TGCAGCGTTGGACTACTAGCGGGAGCGGGAGATACGCAGTATTTT. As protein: CSVGLLAGAGDTQYF.

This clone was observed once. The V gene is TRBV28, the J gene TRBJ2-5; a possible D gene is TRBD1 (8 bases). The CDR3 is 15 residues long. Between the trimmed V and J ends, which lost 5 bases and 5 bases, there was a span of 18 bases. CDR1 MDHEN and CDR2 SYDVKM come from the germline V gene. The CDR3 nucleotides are TGTGCCAGCAGTGGACGAACAGGGGGGGTCGAGACCCAGTACTTC. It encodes CASSGRTGGVETQYF.

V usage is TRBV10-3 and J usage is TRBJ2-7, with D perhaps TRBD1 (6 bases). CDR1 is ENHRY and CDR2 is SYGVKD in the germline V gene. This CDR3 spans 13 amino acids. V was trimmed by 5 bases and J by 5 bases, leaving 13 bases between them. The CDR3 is CAISPGQFDEQYF. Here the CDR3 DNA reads TGTGCCATCAGTCCGGGACAATTCGACGAGCAGTACTTC.

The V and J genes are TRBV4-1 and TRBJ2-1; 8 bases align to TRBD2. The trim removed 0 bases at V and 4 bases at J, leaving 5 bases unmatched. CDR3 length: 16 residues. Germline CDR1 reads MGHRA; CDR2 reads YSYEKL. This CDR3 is CASSQEGTGGYNEQFF. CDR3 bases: TGCGCCAGCAGCCAAGAAGGCACGGGAGGGTACAATGAGCAGTTCTTC.

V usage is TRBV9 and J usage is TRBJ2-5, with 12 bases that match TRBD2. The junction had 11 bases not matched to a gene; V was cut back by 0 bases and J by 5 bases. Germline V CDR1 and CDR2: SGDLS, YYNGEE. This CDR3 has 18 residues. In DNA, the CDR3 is TGTGCCAGCAGCGTAGTGGCTAGCGGGGGGGCCCCTCAGGAGACCCAGTACTTC. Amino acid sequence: CASSVVASGGAPQETQYF.

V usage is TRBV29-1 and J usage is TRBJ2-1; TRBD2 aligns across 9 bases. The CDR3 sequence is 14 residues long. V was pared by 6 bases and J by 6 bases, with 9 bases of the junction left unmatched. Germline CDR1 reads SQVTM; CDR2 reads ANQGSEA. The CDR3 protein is CSVGMAGGFNEQFF. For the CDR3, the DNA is TGCAGCGTGGGCATGGCGGGAGGGTTCAATGAGCAGTTCTTC.

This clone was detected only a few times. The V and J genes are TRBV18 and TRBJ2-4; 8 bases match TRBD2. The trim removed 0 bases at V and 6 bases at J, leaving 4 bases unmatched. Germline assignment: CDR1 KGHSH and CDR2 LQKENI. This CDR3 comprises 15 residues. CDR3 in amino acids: CASSPPTGGANIQYF. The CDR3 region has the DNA TGTGCCAGCTCACCACCGACGGGAGGGGCAAACATTCAGTACTTC.

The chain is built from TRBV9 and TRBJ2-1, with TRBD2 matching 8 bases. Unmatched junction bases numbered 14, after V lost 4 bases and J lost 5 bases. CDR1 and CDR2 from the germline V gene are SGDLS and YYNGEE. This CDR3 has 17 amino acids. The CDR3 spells CASSLLGAGGTNNEQFF. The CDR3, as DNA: TGTGCCAGCAGCCTCCTAGGCGCGGGGGGTACTAACAATGAGCAGTTCTTC.

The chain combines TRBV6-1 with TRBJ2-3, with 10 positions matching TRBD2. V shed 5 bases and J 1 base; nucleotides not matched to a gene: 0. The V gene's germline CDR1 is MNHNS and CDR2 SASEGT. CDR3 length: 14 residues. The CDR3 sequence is CASSLAGGTDTQYF. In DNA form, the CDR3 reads TGTGCCAGCAGTCTAGCGGGGGGCACAGATACGCAGTATTTT.

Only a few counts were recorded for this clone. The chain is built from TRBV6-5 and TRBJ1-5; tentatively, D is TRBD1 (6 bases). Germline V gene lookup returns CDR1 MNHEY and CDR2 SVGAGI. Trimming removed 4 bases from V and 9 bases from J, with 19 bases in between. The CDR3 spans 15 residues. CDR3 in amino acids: CASSSMTGPRTPQHF. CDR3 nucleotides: TGTGCCAGCAGTTCAATGACAGGCCCCCGAACGCCCCAGCATTTT.

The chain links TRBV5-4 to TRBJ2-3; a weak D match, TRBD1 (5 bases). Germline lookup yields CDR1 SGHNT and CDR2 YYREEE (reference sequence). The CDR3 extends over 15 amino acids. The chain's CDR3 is CVPSQGSGTSDTQYF. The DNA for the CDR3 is TGTGTCCCAAGTCAGGGATCGGGTACATCAGATACGCAGTATTTT.

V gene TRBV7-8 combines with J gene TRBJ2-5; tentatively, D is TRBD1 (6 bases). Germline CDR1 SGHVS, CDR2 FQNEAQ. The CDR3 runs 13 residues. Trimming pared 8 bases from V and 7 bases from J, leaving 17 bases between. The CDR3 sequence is CASCQGQPGTQYF. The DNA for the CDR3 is TGTGCCAGCTGCCAGGGACAACCCGGGACCCAGTACTTC.

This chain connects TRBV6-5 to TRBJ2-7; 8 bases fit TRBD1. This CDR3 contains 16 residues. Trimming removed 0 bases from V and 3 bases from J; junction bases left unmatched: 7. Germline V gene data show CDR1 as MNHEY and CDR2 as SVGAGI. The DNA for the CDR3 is TGTGCCAGCAGTTACTCGGGAGCAGGGGGCCTCTACGAGCAGTACTTC. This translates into CASSYSGAGGLYEQYF.

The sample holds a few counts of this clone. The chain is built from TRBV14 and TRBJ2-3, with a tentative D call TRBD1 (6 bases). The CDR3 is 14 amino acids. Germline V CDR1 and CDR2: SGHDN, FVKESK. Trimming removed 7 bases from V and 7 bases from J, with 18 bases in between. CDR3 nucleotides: TGTGCCAGCACGTCGGGACAAACTACCTATACGCAGTATTTT. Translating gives CASTSGQTTYTQYF.

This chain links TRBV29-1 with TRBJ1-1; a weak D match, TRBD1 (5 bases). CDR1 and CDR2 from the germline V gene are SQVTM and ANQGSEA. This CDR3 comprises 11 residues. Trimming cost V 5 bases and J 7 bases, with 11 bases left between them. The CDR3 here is CSVRGEGEAFF. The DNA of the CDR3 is TGCAGCGTTCGGGGGGAGGGTGAAGCTTTCTTT.

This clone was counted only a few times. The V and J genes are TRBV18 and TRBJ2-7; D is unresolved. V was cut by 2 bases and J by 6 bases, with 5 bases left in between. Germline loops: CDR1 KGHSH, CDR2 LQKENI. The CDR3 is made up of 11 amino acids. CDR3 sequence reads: CASSPGREQYF. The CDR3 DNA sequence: TGTGCCAGCTCACCAGGGCGCGAGCAGTACTTC.

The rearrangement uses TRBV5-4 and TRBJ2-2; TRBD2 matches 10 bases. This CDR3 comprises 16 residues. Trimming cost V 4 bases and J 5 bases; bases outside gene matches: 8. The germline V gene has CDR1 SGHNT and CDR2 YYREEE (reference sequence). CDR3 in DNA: TGTGCCAGCAGCCCTGCAACACTAGCGGGGACCGGGGAGCTGTTTTTT. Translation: CASSPATLAGTGELFF.

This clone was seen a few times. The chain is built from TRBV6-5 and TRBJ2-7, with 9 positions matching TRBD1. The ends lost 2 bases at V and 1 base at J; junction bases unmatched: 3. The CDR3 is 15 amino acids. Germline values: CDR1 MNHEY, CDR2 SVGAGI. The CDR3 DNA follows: TGTGCCAGCAGTTACGGGACAGGGACTTCCTACGAGCAGTACTTC. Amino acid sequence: CASSYGTGTSYEQYF.